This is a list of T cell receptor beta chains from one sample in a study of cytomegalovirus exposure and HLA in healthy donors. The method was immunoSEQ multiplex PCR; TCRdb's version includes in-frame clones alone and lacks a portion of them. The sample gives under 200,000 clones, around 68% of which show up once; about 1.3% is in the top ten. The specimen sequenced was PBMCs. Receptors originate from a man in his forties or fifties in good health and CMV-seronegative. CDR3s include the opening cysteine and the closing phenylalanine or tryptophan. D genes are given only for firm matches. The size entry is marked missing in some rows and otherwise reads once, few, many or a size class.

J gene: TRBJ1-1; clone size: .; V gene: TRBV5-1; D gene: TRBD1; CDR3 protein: CASSHFRTGRNTEAFF; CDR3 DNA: TGCGCCAGCAGCCATTTTCGGACAGGGCGGAACACTGAAGCTTTCTTT
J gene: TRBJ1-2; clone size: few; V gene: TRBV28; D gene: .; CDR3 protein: CASSLWGPEKDGYTF; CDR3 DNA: TGTGCCAGCAGTTTATGGGGGCCGGAGAAAGATGGCTACACCTTC
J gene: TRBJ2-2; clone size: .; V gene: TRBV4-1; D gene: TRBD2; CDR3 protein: CASSQESPKTSGGAHGELFF; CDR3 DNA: TGCGCCAGCAGCCAAGAGTCCCCCAAAACTAGCGGGGGGGCCCACGGGGAGCTGTTTTTT
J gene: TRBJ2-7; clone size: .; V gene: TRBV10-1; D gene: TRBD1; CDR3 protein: CASSDQRGQGTTYEQYF; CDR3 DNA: TGCGCCAGCAGTGACCAGCGGGGACAGGGGACAACCTACGAGCAGTACTTC
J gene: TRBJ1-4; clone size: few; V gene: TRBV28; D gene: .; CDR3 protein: CASSRFYSPPNEKLFF; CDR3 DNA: TGTGCCAGCAGCCGATTTTACAGTCCCCCGAATGAAAAACTGTTTTTT
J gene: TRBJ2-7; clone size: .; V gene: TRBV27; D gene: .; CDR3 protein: CASSSGGLTYEQYF; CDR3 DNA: TGTGCCAGCAGTTCAGGAGGACTGACCTACGAGCAGTACTTC
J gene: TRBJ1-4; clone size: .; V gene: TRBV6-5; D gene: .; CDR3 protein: CASSYIQGGFGEKLFF; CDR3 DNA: TGTGCCAGCAGTTATATACAGGGTGGATTTGGTGAAAAACTGTTTTTT
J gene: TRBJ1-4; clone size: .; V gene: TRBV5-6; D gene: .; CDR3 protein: CASSLGGVNEKLFF; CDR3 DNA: TGTGCCAGCAGCTTGGGCGGGGTAAATGAAAAACTGTTTTTT
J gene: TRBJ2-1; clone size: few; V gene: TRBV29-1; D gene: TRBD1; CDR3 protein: CSVADRVNEQFF; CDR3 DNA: TGCAGCGTCGCAGACAGGGTCAATGAGCAGTTCTTC
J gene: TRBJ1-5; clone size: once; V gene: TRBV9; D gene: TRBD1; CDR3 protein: CASSVGDSFNQPQHF; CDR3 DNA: TGTGCCAGCAGCGTGGGGGACAGCTTCAATCAGCCCCAGCATTTT
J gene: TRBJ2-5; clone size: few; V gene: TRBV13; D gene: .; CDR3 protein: CASSPGLTQETQYF; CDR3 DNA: TGTGCCAGCAGCCCGGGACTCACCCAAGAGACCCAGTACTTC
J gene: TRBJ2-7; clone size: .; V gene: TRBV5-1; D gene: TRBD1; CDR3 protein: CASSGWTGVYEQYF; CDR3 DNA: TGCGCCAGCAGCGGTTGGACAGGGGTCTACGAGCAGTACTTC
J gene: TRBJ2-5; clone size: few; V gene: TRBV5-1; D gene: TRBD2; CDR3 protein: CASSSTSGGETQYF; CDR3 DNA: TGCGCCAGCAGCTCGACTAGCGGGGGAGAGACCCAGTACTTC
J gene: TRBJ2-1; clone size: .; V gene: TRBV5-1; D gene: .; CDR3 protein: CASSLADSGYGEQFF; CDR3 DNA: TGCGCCAGCAGCTTGGCGGACTCGGGCTACGGGGAGCAGTTCTTC
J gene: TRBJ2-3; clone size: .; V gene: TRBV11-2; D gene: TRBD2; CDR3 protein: CASSLGLRGYASTDTQYF; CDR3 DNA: TGTGCCAGCAGCTTAGGGTTGCGGGGGTACGCTAGCACAGATACGCAGTATTTT
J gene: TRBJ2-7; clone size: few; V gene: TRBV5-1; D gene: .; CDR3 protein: CASSLMTGFGEQYF; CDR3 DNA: TGCGCCAGCAGCTTAATGACAGGCTTTGGGGAGCAGTACTTC
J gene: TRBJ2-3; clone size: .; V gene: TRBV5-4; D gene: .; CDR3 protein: CASSHTTQGRDTQYF; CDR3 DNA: TGTGCCAGCAGCCACACCACTCAGGGGAGAGATACGCAGTATTTT
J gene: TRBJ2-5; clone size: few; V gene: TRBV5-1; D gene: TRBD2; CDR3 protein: CASSPTELAGLLEETQYF; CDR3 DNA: TGCGCCAGCAGCCCTACGGAACTAGCGGGGCTACTGGAGGAGACCCAGTACTTC
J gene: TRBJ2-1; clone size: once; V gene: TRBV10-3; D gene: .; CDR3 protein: CAISGPRGAGYNEQFF; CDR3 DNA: TGTGCCATCAGTGGACCTCGGGGGGCGGGGTACAATGAGCAGTTCTTC
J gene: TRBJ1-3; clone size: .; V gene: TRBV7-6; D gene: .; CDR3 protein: CASSLGPWTNGNTIYF; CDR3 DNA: TGTGCCAGCAGCTTAGGACCATGGACAAATGGAAACACCATATATTTT
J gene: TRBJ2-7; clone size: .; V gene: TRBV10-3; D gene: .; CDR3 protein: CAISEGGSFYEQYF; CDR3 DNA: TGTGCCATCAGTGAAGGGGGTTCTTTCTACGAGCAGTACTTC
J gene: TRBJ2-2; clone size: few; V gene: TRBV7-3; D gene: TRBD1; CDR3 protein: CASSVQSGGIGELFF; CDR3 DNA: TGTGCCAGCAGCGTTCAATCAGGGGGCATCGGGGAGCTGTTTTTT
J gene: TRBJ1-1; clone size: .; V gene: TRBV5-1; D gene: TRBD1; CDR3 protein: CASSYGQGGLNTEAFF; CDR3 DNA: TGCGCCAGCAGCTATGGACAGGGGGGCCTGAACACTGAAGCTTTCTTT
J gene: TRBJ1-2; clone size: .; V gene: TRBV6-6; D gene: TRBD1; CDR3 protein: CASRLDRVDYGYTF; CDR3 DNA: TGTGCCAGCAGGCTGGACAGGGTAGACTATGGCTACACCTTC
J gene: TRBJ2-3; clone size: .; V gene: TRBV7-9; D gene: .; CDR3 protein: CSSSPRLDTQYF; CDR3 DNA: TGTTCCAGCAGCCCCCGACTAGATACGCAGTATTTT
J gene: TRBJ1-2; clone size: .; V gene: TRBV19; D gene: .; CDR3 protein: CASTLTGGFYGYTF; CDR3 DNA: TGTGCCAGTACCCTCACGGGAGGGTTCTATGGCTACACCTTC
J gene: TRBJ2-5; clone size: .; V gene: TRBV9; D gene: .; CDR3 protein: CASSARGGPSRETQYF; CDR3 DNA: TGTGCCAGCAGCGCGAGAGGGGGTCCTAGCAGAGAGACCCAGTACTTC
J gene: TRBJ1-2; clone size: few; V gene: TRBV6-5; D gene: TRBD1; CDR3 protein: CASSPDRGKSYGYTF; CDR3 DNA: TGTGCCAGCAGCCCCGACAGGGGAAAGAGCTATGGCTACACCTTC
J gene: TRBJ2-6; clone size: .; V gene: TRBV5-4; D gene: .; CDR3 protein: CASSWGQSVSGANVLTF; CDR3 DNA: TGTGCCAGCAGCTGGGGGCAATCCGTCTCTGGGGCCAACGTCCTGACTTTC
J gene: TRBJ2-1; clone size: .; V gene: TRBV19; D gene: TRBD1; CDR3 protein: CASSLHRGYNNEQFF; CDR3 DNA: TGTGCCAGTAGCCTCCACAGGGGATACAACAATGAGCAGTTCTTC
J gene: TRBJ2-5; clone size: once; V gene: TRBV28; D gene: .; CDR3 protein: CASNPTVQETQYF; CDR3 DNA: TGTGCCAGCAACCCGACAGTACAAGAGACCCAGTACTTC
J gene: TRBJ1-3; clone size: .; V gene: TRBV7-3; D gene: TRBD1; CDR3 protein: CASSLQGALGNTIYF; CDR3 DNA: TGTGCCAGCAGCCTACAGGGGGCGCTTGGAAACACCATATATTTT
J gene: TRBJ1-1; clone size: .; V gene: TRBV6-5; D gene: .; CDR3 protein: CASRHDSLSEAFF; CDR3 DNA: TGTGCCAGCAGACACGACAGTTTATCTGAAGCTTTCTTT
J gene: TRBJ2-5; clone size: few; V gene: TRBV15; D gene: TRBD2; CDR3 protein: CATSRDFGREETQYF; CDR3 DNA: TGTGCCACCAGCAGAGATTTTGGGAGGGAAGAGACCCAGTACTTC
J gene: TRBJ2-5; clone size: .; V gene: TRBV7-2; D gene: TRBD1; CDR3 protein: CASSTRQGRVQETQYF; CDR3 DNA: TGTGCCAGCAGCACGCGACAGGGAAGGGTCCAAGAGACCCAGTACTTC
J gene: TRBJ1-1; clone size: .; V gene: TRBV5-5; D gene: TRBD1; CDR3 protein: CASRPTGGGTEAFF; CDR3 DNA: TGTGCCAGCAGACCTACAGGGGGAGGGACTGAAGCTTTCTTT
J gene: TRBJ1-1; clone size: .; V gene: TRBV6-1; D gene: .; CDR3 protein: CASSEEGTSRPTEAFF; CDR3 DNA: TGTGCCAGCAGTGAAGAAGGGACATCGAGGCCCACTGAAGCTTTCTTT
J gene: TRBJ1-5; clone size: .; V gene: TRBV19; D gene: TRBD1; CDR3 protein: CASTRDRVEQPQHF; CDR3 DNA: TGTGCCAGTACGCGGGACAGGGTGGAACAGCCCCAGCATTTT
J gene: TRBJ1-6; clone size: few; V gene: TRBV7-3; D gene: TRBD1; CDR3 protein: CASSLIGGRGNSPLHF; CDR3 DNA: TGTGCCAGCAGCTTAATCGGGGGCAGGGGGAATTCACCCCTCCACTTT
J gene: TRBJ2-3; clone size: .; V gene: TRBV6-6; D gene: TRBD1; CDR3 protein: CASSLQDRSTDTQYF; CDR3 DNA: TGTGCCAGCAGTCTCCAGGACAGGAGCACAGATACGCAGTATTTT
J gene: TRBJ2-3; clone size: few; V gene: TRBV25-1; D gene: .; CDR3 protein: CASNDRPGGTDTQYF; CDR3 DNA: TGTGCCAGCAATGACCGCCCTGGAGGCACAGATACGCAGTATTTT
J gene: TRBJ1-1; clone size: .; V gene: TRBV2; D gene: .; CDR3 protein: CASSDGWRTEAFF; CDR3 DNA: TGTGCCAGCAGTGATGGGTGGAGGACTGAAGCTTTCTTT